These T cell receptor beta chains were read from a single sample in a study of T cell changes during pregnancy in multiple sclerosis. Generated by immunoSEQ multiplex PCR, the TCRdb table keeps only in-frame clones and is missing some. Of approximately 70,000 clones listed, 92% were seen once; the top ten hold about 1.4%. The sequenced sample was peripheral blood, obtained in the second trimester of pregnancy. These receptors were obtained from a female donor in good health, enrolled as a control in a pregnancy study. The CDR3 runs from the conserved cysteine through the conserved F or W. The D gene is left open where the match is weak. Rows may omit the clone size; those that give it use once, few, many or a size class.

cdr3_nt: TGTGCCAGCAGTTGGTCGGGGAGAAACACCGGGGAGCTGTTTTTT
cdr3_aa: CASSWSGRNTGELFF
v_call: TRBV27
clone_size: once
d_call: .
j_call: TRBJ2-2

cdr3_nt: TGTGCCACCTCCTCCGGGACTAGCGGGGGAAACCCCACAGATACGCAGTATTTT
cdr3_aa: CATSSGTSGGNPTDTQYF
v_call: TRBV10-3
clone_size: once
d_call: TRBD2
j_call: TRBJ2-3

cdr3_nt: TGTGCCAGTAGTATATCAGGGTATAGCACAGATACGCAGTATTTT
cdr3_aa: CASSISGYSTDTQYF
v_call: TRBV19
clone_size: .
d_call: .
j_call: TRBJ2-3

cdr3_nt: TGTGCCAGCAGTGAACGAATAATCCGGGACATAAACTATGGCTACACCTTC
cdr3_aa: CASSERIIRDINYGYTF
v_call: TRBV28
clone_size: .
d_call: .
j_call: TRBJ1-2

cdr3_nt: TGTGCCAGCAGTGTGGGGGGAGGGCCTTCAAATGAGCAGTTCTTC
cdr3_aa: CASSVGGGPSNEQFF
v_call: TRBV2
clone_size: .
d_call: TRBD2
j_call: TRBJ2-1

cdr3_nt: TGTGCCAGCAGCCCGGGGGGTACCCAAGAGACCCAGTACTTC
cdr3_aa: CASSPGGTQETQYF
v_call: TRBV5-4
clone_size: .
d_call: TRBD2
j_call: TRBJ2-5

cdr3_nt: TGTGCCAGCAGGGGCAGTAGAGTTTCGAACACTGAAGCTTTCTTT
cdr3_aa: CASRGSRVSNTEAFF
v_call: TRBV6-1
clone_size: once
d_call: .
j_call: TRBJ1-1

cdr3_nt: TGTGCCAGCAGCCGCGGGACTAGCGGATTTCTAGGGGAGCAGTACTTC
cdr3_aa: CASSRGTSGFLGEQYF
v_call: TRBV5-4
clone_size: .
d_call: TRBD2
j_call: TRBJ2-7

cdr3_nt: TGTGCCAGCAGTTTCCAGACAGGGGCTAATGAAAAACTGTTTTTT
cdr3_aa: CASSFQTGANEKLFF
v_call: TRBV27
clone_size: few
d_call: TRBD1
j_call: TRBJ1-4

cdr3_nt: TGCGCCAGCAGCCAAGTGGGACTAGACTACGAGCAGTACTTC
cdr3_aa: CASSQVGLDYEQYF
v_call: TRBV4-3
clone_size: .
d_call: TRBD2
j_call: TRBJ2-7

cdr3_nt: TGTGCCAGCAGTCCCGGGACTAGCGGGTTAGGTACGCAGTATTTT
cdr3_aa: CASSPGTSGLGTQYF
v_call: TRBV28
clone_size: .
d_call: TRBD2
j_call: TRBJ2-3

cdr3_nt: TGTGCCAGCAGCTTAGGTCAGGGGACCGGGGCCAACGTCCTGACTTTC
cdr3_aa: CASSLGQGTGANVLTF
v_call: TRBV7-9
clone_size: .
d_call: .
j_call: TRBJ2-6

cdr3_nt: TGTGCCATCGAAAGGTGGGAGGCAACTAATGAAAAACTGTTTTTT
cdr3_aa: CAIERWEATNEKLFF
v_call: TRBV6-1
clone_size: .
d_call: .
j_call: TRBJ1-4

cdr3_nt: TGTGCCATCGCCAGGACTAGCGGGAGTATTGAGCAGTTCTTC
cdr3_aa: CAIARTSGSIEQFF
v_call: TRBV10-3
clone_size: once
d_call: TRBD2
j_call: TRBJ2-1

cdr3_nt: TGTGCCATCAGTTCGGACAGACCTACTGGCTACACCTTC
cdr3_aa: CAISSDRPTGYTF
v_call: TRBV10-3
clone_size: .
d_call: .
j_call: TRBJ1-2

cdr3_nt: TGTGCCAGCAGTCAGGGACAGGGGGCCAGGGATACGCAGTATTTT
cdr3_aa: CASSQGQGARDTQYF
v_call: TRBV27
clone_size: .
d_call: TRBD1
j_call: TRBJ2-3

cdr3_nt: TGCAGCGTTGAGGGGCACAGGGAAGCTTTCTTT
cdr3_aa: CSVEGHREAFF
v_call: TRBV29-1
clone_size: few
d_call: .
j_call: TRBJ1-1

cdr3_nt: TGTGCCAGCAGCTTTCCGGGACTAGCGGGAGCGGGCACAGATACGCAGTATTTT
cdr3_aa: CASSFPGLAGAGTDTQYF
v_call: TRBV7-9
clone_size: .
d_call: TRBD2
j_call: TRBJ2-3